Listed below are T cell receptor beta chains from one sample, sequenced in a study of T-cell memory formation after mild COVID-19. MiXCR, run by TCRdb on the 5' RACE reads, gives a single entry per CDR3 protein. Of hundreds of thousands of distinct CDR3 sequences listed, under 20% are singletons. Sequencing input: PBMCs or a T cell subset sorted from them (not recorded which). The source is an adult woman who had mild COVID-19 (a few samples of this study predate the infection). Cell type and time point are not known. Both conserved end residues are part of each CDR3. The order of the fields is J gene, D gene, V gene, clone size, CDR3 DNA, CDR3 protein. D genes are given only for firm matches. Size values are once, few and many counts, or a class for expanded clones, and some rows have none.

j_call: TRBJ1-5
d_call: .
v_call: TRBV15
clone_size: few
cdr3_nt: TGTGCCACCAGCGAAAACTGGGGTACTGTAGGCAATCAGCCCCAGCATTTT
cdr3_aa: CATSENWGTVGNQPQHF

j_call: TRBJ2-2
d_call: TRBD2
v_call: TRBV15
clone_size: few
cdr3_nt: TGTGCCACCAGCACTCGTAGCGGGACCGGGGAGCTGTTTTTT
cdr3_aa: CATSTRSGTGELFF

j_call: TRBJ1-1
d_call: .
v_call: TRBV7-9
clone_size: few
cdr3_nt: TGTGCCAGCATCTCCCCCACCATCCGAAGAAGCGATGAAGCTTTCTTT
cdr3_aa: CASISPTIRRSDEAFF

j_call: TRBJ2-3
d_call: .
v_call: TRBV11-2
clone_size: many
cdr3_nt: TGTGCCAGCAGCTTAGTCGGGCTAGGACCAGATACGCAGTATTTT
cdr3_aa: CASSLVGLGPDTQYF

j_call: TRBJ2-3
d_call: TRBD1
v_call: TRBV7-9
clone_size: .
cdr3_nt: TGTGCCAGCAGCGTTGGGACAGGGGAAGCAGATACGCAGTATTTT
cdr3_aa: CASSVGTGEADTQYF

j_call: TRBJ2-7
d_call: TRBD1
v_call: TRBV23-1
clone_size: .
cdr3_nt: TGCGCCAGCAGCCGAACCGACAGGGACACCTACGAGCAGTACTTC
cdr3_aa: CASSRTDRDTYEQYF

j_call: TRBJ1-2
d_call: .
v_call: TRBV5-1
clone_size: few
cdr3_nt: TGCGCCAGCAGCTTGTCACAGGTCAACCCCCATGGCTACACCTTC
cdr3_aa: CASSLSQVNPHGYTF

j_call: TRBJ2-7
d_call: .
v_call: TRBV12-3/TRBV12-4
clone_size: few
cdr3_nt: TGTGCCAGCAGGGATGGGGTAGGAACCTACGAGCAGTACTTC
cdr3_aa: CASRDGVGTYEQYF

j_call: TRBJ2-4
d_call: .
v_call: TRBV5-1
clone_size: many
cdr3_nt: TGCGCCAGCAGCAGTTTGACTGACAAAAACATTCAGTACTTC
cdr3_aa: CASSSLTDKNIQYF

j_call: TRBJ2-3
d_call: .
v_call: TRBV12-3/TRBV12-4
clone_size: .
cdr3_nt: TGTGCCAGCAGCAAGCAGGCCAACACAGATACGCAGTATTTT
cdr3_aa: CASSKQANTDTQYF

j_call: TRBJ2-3
d_call: TRBD2
v_call: TRBV24-1
clone_size: few
cdr3_nt: TGTGCCACCAGTGAGGGACTAGCGGGAGCTAGGACAGATACGCAGTATTTT
cdr3_aa: CATSEGLAGARTDTQYF

j_call: TRBJ2-2
d_call: .
v_call: TRBV6-1
clone_size: .
cdr3_nt: TGTGCCAGCAGTGAAAGAAGGACAGAAGTCGGGGAGCTGTTTTTT
cdr3_aa: CASSERRTEVGELFF

j_call: TRBJ2-3
d_call: .
v_call: TRBV5-5
clone_size: few
cdr3_nt: TGTGCCAGCAGCCGATCGGGACTGCGACGCACAGATACGCAGTATTTT
cdr3_aa: CASSRSGLRRTDTQYF

j_call: TRBJ2-2
d_call: .
v_call: TRBV7-8
clone_size: .
cdr3_nt: TGTGCCAGCAACCCGAGAGGGGCCGGGGAGCTGTTTTTT
cdr3_aa: CASNPRGAGELFF

j_call: TRBJ2-7
d_call: .
v_call: TRBV12-3/TRBV12-4
clone_size: .
cdr3_nt: TGTGCCAGCAGTCTGGGGCAGGGGCTAAACGAGCAGTACTTC
cdr3_aa: CASSLGQGLNEQYF

j_call: TRBJ1-1
d_call: .
v_call: TRBV12-3/TRBV12-4
clone_size: .
cdr3_nt: TGTGCCAGCAGTTCCCTGGACGGCAACACTGAAGCTTTCTTT
cdr3_aa: CASSSLDGNTEAFF

j_call: TRBJ2-7
d_call: TRBD2
v_call: TRBV7-8
clone_size: .
cdr3_nt: TGTGCCAGCAGCTCCCTTAGCGGGCCTAGCTCCTACGAGCAGTACTTC
cdr3_aa: CASSSLSGPSSYEQYF

j_call: TRBJ1-5
d_call: .
v_call: TRBV12-3/TRBV12-4
clone_size: .
cdr3_nt: TGTGCCAGCAGGACCGTCGATCAGCCCCAGCATTTT
cdr3_aa: CASRTVDQPQHF

j_call: TRBJ2-1
d_call: .
v_call: TRBV29-1
clone_size: few
cdr3_nt: TGCAGCGTTGTTCCTCTCCTGCAGGGGAATGAGCAGTTCTTC
cdr3_aa: CSVVPLLQGNEQFF

j_call: TRBJ2-5
d_call: .
v_call: TRBV9
clone_size: .
cdr3_nt: TGTGCCAGCAGCGTTAATCCGGGACACTTAGTGCGGCAAGAGACCCAGTACTTC
cdr3_aa: CASSVNPGHLVRQETQYF

j_call: TRBJ2-1
d_call: TRBD2
v_call: TRBV20-1
clone_size: few
cdr3_nt: TGCAGTGCTAACCCTCTGACTAGCGGGGACTACAATGAGCAGTTCTTC
cdr3_aa: CSANPLTSGDYNEQFF

j_call: TRBJ1-3
d_call: .
v_call: TRBV13
clone_size: .
cdr3_nt: TGTGCCAGCAGCGTTCCTGGGGATTGGGTCTCTGGAAACACCATATATTTT
cdr3_aa: CASSVPGDWVSGNTIYF

j_call: TRBJ1-2
d_call: .
v_call: TRBV19
clone_size: .
cdr3_nt: TGTGCCAGTAGTATAAACAGGGACTATGGCTACACCTTC
cdr3_aa: CASSINRDYGYTF

j_call: TRBJ2-7
d_call: TRBD1
v_call: TRBV12-3/TRBV12-4
clone_size: few
cdr3_nt: TGTGCCAGCAGTTTAGCCCTAGGACAGGGGGGGGAATACGAGCAGTACTTC
cdr3_aa: CASSLALGQGGEYEQYF

j_call: TRBJ2-7
d_call: TRBD1
v_call: TRBV29-1
clone_size: .
cdr3_nt: TGCAGCGTGATGGACAGGTCCTACACCTACGAGCAGTACTTC
cdr3_aa: CSVMDRSYTYEQYF

j_call: TRBJ2-3
d_call: .
v_call: TRBV2
clone_size: .
cdr3_nt: TGTGCCACCACAGGGAGGAGATCAGATACGCAGTATTTT
cdr3_aa: CATTGRRSDTQYF

j_call: TRBJ2-5
d_call: .
v_call: TRBV5-1
clone_size: .
cdr3_nt: TGCGCCAGCAGCTCGCCTCAGGGATCAGAGACCCAGTACTTC
cdr3_aa: CASSSPQGSETQYF

j_call: TRBJ2-7
d_call: .
v_call: TRBV7-6
clone_size: .
cdr3_nt: TGTGCCAGCAGCTTAGCAGGGTACGGGGTCGGAGTTTACGAGCAGTACTTC
cdr3_aa: CASSLAGYGVGVYEQYF

j_call: TRBJ1-2
d_call: .
v_call: TRBV4-3
clone_size: once
cdr3_nt: TGCGCCAGCAGCCAAGAACCGGGCTCGGGCTACACCTTC
cdr3_aa: CASSQEPGSGYTF

j_call: TRBJ2-1
d_call: .
v_call: TRBV7-8
clone_size: .
cdr3_nt: TGTGCCAGCAGCTTTAGACCGCGGGAGCAGTTCTTC
cdr3_aa: CASSFRPREQFF

j_call: TRBJ2-7
d_call: TRBD1
v_call: TRBV10-3
clone_size: many
cdr3_nt: TGTGCCATCAGTGAAGACAGGGAAACCTACGAGCAGTACTTC
cdr3_aa: CAISEDRETYEQYF

j_call: TRBJ1-2
d_call: TRBD1
v_call: TRBV12-3/TRBV12-4
clone_size: few
cdr3_nt: TGTGCCAGCAGTTCGGCCTCAGGGGGGAACTATGGCTACACCTTC
cdr3_aa: CASSSASGGNYGYTF

j_call: TRBJ2-5
d_call: TRBD2
v_call: TRBV7-6
clone_size: .
cdr3_nt: TGTGCCAGCAGCACCCGGACTAGCGGGGTGCGGGAAGAGACCCAGTACTTC
cdr3_aa: CASSTRTSGVREETQYF

j_call: TRBJ1-1
d_call: .
v_call: TRBV19
clone_size: few
cdr3_nt: TGTGCCAGTAGTATCTTGCAGAACACTGAAGCTTTCTTT
cdr3_aa: CASSILQNTEAFF

j_call: TRBJ2-5
d_call: .
v_call: TRBV12-3/TRBV12-4
clone_size: few
cdr3_nt: TGTGCCAGCAGTTCAACAGGGAGTCTGAAGACCCAGTACTTC
cdr3_aa: CASSSTGSLKTQYF

j_call: TRBJ1-2
d_call: .
v_call: TRBV12-3/TRBV12-4
clone_size: .
cdr3_nt: TGTGCCAGCAGTTTCTCCTGGGTCGGAGATGGCTACACCTTC
cdr3_aa: CASSFSWVGDGYTF

j_call: TRBJ2-3
d_call: TRBD2
v_call: TRBV7-2
clone_size: few
cdr3_nt: TGTGCCAGCAGCTTAGGCCGGACTAGCGGAGGGAGAGATACGCAGTATTTT
cdr3_aa: CASSLGRTSGGRDTQYF

j_call: TRBJ2-3
d_call: .
v_call: TRBV7-9
clone_size: .
cdr3_nt: TGTGCCAGCAGCTTACTCCCTGGTGGAGGGGATACGCAGTATTTT
cdr3_aa: CASSLLPGGGDTQYF

j_call: TRBJ1-1
d_call: .
v_call: TRBV6-5
clone_size: few
cdr3_nt: TGTGCCAGCAGTTACACTGGAGAGAACACTGAAGCTTTCTTT
cdr3_aa: CASSYTGENTEAFF

j_call: TRBJ2-2
d_call: .
v_call: TRBV5-1
clone_size: .
cdr3_nt: TGCGCCAGCAGCTTGGCCACCGCGGTCACCGGGGAGCTGTTTTTT
cdr3_aa: CASSLATAVTGELFF

j_call: TRBJ1-2
d_call: .
v_call: TRBV28
clone_size: .
cdr3_nt: TGTGCCAGCACCATTCGTAAGGCGTATAACTATGGCTACACCTTC
cdr3_aa: CASTIRKAYNYGYTF